Below, 18 T cell receptor beta chains from the same sample are listed, as sequenced in a study of shared clonotypes between healthy human individuals. Using immunoSEQ multiplex PCR, the repertoire was profiled, and TCRdb retains in-frame clones only, with some absent. The sample yields a few million clones, more than 85% seen once. Source material: naive CD4+ T cells from PBMCs. As for subset: CD45RA+ positively selected. The receptors come from a man aged 18 to 29 in good health. Some clones in this sample may be carry-over from other donors' samples.

This chain connects TRBV29-1 to TRBJ2-1, with D perhaps TRBD2 (6 bases). V was pared by 2 bases and J by 4 bases, with 12 bases between. Germline lookup yields CDR1 SQVTM and CDR2 ANQGSEA. This CDR3 has 14 amino acids. The CDR3 spells CSVELLAPYNEQFF. The DNA for the CDR3 is TGCAGCGTTGAACTCCTAGCGCCATACAATGAGCAGTTCTTC.

The chain uses TRBV5-4 and TRBJ1-2; D uncertain. From germline, CDR1 is SGHNT and CDR2 YYREEE (reference sequence). CDR3 size: 14 residues. V was pared by 2 bases and J by 6 bases, with 14 bases between. CDR3 nucleotide sequence: TGTGCCAGCAGCTTCTCAATCTCAAGGGATGGCTACACCTTC. This translates into CASSFSISRDGYTF.

DNA of the CDR3: TGCGCCAGCAAAACCGGGACAGGGGACTCCTACGAGCAGTACTTC. Its translation: CASKTGTGDSYEQYF. The V and J genes are TRBV5-1 and TRBJ2-7; TRBD1 agrees at 10 bases. CDR1 SGHRS and CDR2 YFSETQ come from the germline V gene. V lost 6 bases to trimming and J lost 0 bases; unmatched junction nucleotides: 6. The CDR3 loop spans 15 amino acids.

The V call is TRBV18, the J call TRBJ1-4, with D possibly matching TRBD1 (6 bases). Trimming left V 6 bases short and J 4 bases short, with 15 bases between. CDR3 length: 15 amino acids. Germline V gives CDR1 KGHSH, CDR2 LQKENI. Written as DNA, the CDR3 is TGTGCCAGCTCTCTCACAGAGGGACATAATGAAAAACTGTTTTTT. Encoded protein: CASSLTEGHNEKLFF.

The rearrangement joins TRBV19 to TRBJ2-3, with TRBD2 identical over 9 bases. CDR1 and CDR2 (germline): LNHDA, SQIVND (reference sequence). V trimming: 3 bases; J trimming: 3 bases; junction bases outside the gene matches: 4. The CDR3 consists of 15 residues. CDR3 residues: CASSMSSGTTDTQYF. Here the CDR3 DNA reads TGTGCCAGTAGTATGTCTAGCGGGACTACAGATACGCAGTATTTT.

As regards this clone: Other DNA sequences of this sample code for an identical CDR3. The V call is TRBV28, the J call TRBJ1-5; the D gene is possibly TRBD1 (6 bases). The CDR3 loop spans 13 amino acids. The germline CDR1 and CDR2 sequences are MDHEN and SYDVKM. V was cut by 5 bases and J by 7 bases, with 12 bases left in between. In DNA, the CDR3 is TGTGCCAGCAGTCCGGGGGCAGGCCAGCCCCAGCATTTT. Residues: CASSPGAGQPQHF.

This clone was detected once. J is TRBJ2-7 and V is TRBV5-4; 7 bases fit TRBD2. The CDR3 is 16 amino acids. Trimming cost V 1 base and J 5 bases; bases outside gene matches: 12. Germline V lookup: CDR1 SGHNT, CDR2 YYREEE (reference sequence). CDR3 amino acids: CASSLRRESGFNEQYF. In DNA form, the CDR3 reads TGTGCCAGCAGCTTGAGGCGGGAGAGCGGTTTTAACGAGCAGTACTTC.

The chain carries TRBV27 and TRBJ2-5, with D perhaps matching TRBD1 (5 bases). V was pared by 5 bases and J by 2 bases, with 18 bases between. The germline gives CDR1 MNHEY, CDR2 SMNVEV (reference sequence). The CDR3 spans 16 residues. CDR3 protein: CASSTLTEVGQETQYF. CDR3 bases: TGTGCCAGCAGTACCCTGACAGAGGTGGGGCAAGAGACCCAGTACTTC.

This sequence joins TRBV30 and TRBJ1-1; D uncertain. Germline lookup yields CDR1 GTSNPN and CDR2 SVGIG (reference sequence). This CDR3 comprises 12 residues. V lost 3 bases, J lost 4 bases, and 9 bases lay in between. The CDR3 region has the DNA TGTGCCTGGAGCGTCGTGCTCACTGAAGCTTTCTTT. This translates into CAWSVVLTEAFF.

The rearrangement links TRBV6-4 to TRBJ2-1, with D maybe TRBD1 (5 bases). Trimming removed 6 bases from V and 10 bases from J, with 22 bases in between. Germline-derived CDR1 and CDR2 are MRHNA and SNTAGT. The CDR3 runs 15 residues. The CDR3 DNA sequence: TGTGCCAGCAGCGATATTGCAGGGTACCGATCCGAGCAGTTCTTC. Encoded protein: CASSDIAGYRSEQFF.

This clone was counted a single time. J is TRBJ1-1 and V is TRBV29-1, with 11 bases lining up with TRBD1. Per germline, CDR1 SQVTM and CDR2 ANQGSEA. V shed 3 bases and J 4 bases; nucleotides not matched to a gene: 4. The length of the CDR3 is 14 residues. The CDR3 loop reads CSVDTGTGGTEAFF. The CDR3, as DNA: TGCAGCGTTGATACAGGGACAGGGGGCACTGAAGCTTTCTTT. The entire variable domain, with the rest obtained from reference TRBV29-1 and TRBJ1-1, is as follows: SAVISQKPSRDICQRGTSLTIQCQVDSQVTMMFWYRQQPGQSLTLIATANQGSEATYESGFVIDKFPISRPNLTFSTLTVSNMSPEDSSIYLCSVDTGTGGTEAFFGQGTRLTVV.

Only a few counts were recorded for this clone. The CDR3 loop reads CASRSYGYTF. The CDR3 coding sequence is TGTGCCAGCAGGTCCTATGGCTACACCTTC. The rearrangement links TRBV2 to TRBJ1-2; unclear D gene. The V gene lost 6 bases and the J gene lost 4 bases, with 3 bases spanning the gap. CDR3 length: 10 amino acids. CDR1 is SNHLY and CDR2 is FYNNEI in the germline V gene. The full variable domain, in which reference TRBV2 and TRBJ1-2 provide the parts outside the CDR3, is EPEVTQTPSHQVTQMGQEVILRCVPISNHLYFYWYRQILGQKVEFLVSFYNNEISEKSEIFDDQFSVERPDGSNFTLKIRSTKLEDSAMYFCASRSYGYTFGSGTRLTVV.

The rearrangement uses TRBV6-5 and TRBJ2-1; 7 bases are a match to TRBD2. CDR3 length: 14 residues. The V gene end was trimmed by 6 bases and the J gene end by 4 bases; junction bases not matched to a gene: 6. The germline CDR1 and CDR2 sequences are MNHEY and SVGAGI. Written as DNA, the CDR3 is TGTGCCAGCAGCCTAGCGGCACCTTACAATGAGCAGTTCTTC. Translated: CASSLAAPYNEQFF.

The rearrangement uses TRBV18 and TRBJ1-2, with D unresolved. Germline CDR1 is KGHSH and CDR2 is LQKENI. Trimming took 4 bases from V and 6 from J, leaving 18 bases between them. The length of the CDR3 is 15 residues. The CDR3 loop is CASSLSMGGYNGYTF. For the CDR3, the DNA is TGTGCCAGCTCACTTTCAATGGGAGGGTACAATGGCTACACCTTC.

The chain carries TRBV27 and TRBJ2-1, with 8 bases matching TRBD2. The CDR3 contains 17 residues. Unmatched junction bases numbered 11, after V lost 3 bases and J lost 4 bases. In germline, CDR1 is MNHEY, CDR2 SMNVEV (reference sequence). This CDR3 is CASSFLASGLRYNEQFF. The DNA for the CDR3 is TGTGCCAGCAGTTTCTTGGCTAGCGGGCTACGTTACAATGAGCAGTTCTTC.

This chain links TRBV28 with TRBJ1-2, with D unclear. The V gene's germline CDR1 is MDHEN and CDR2 SYDVKM. V shed 6 bases and J shed 5 bases, with 7 bases lying between them. CDR3 length: 11 residues. The DNA of the CDR3 is TGTGCCAGCAGCGCTGCTTATGGCTACACCTTC. It codes for CASSAAYGYTF.

The DNA for the CDR3 is TGTGCCAGCAGGCTAGGGGACAGGGGCAGCACGAACACCGGGGAGCTGTTTTTT. It specifies CASRLGDRGSTNTGELFF. The rearrangement links TRBV5-4 to TRBJ2-2, with 10 bases identical to TRBD1. Germline V gene sequence: CDR1 SGHNT, CDR2 YYREEE (reference sequence). There are 18 residues in the CDR3. Trimming removed 5 bases from V and 0 bases from J; junction bases left unmatched: 10.

This sequence joins TRBV20-1 and TRBJ2-1, with unresolved D. Germline V gene lookup returns CDR1 DFQATT and CDR2 SNEGSKA (reference sequence). Trimming shortened V by 6 bases and J by 7 bases, and 10 bases separated the two germline ends. This CDR3 has 11 amino acids. DNA of the CDR3: TGCAGTGCCGCCCCCCCGAATGAGCAGTTCTTC. Translated: CSAAPPNEQFF.